The TCR beta chain described here comes from a study of T cells in Graves' hyperthyroidism and ophthalmopathy. Germline-derived CDR1 and CDR2 are MNHNS and SASEGT. V shed 2 bases and J shed 7 bases, with 12 bases lying between them. This CDR3 has 13 amino acids. Amplified regions were TCR beta CDR3 sequences from RNA transcripts. The HTBI set primed first-round TCR CDR3 RT-PCR. TCRdb ran MiXCR on the multiplex PCR reads and lists one entry per CDR3 protein. This sample has over 350,000 distinct CDR3 sequences, with around 18% found just once. Whole-study results and caveats: The blood repertoire included most of the expanded thyroid clonotypes above 0.001.

The cohort's ophthalmopathy patients, a group with duration under 3 months, had a Clinical Activity Score of at least 3 and a NOSPECS grade of at least 4. PBMCs were obtained from approximately 10 ml fresh peripheral blood. This clonotype was counted many times. Its antigen is not identified. This rearrangement joins TRBV6-1 to TRBJ2-7, with a tentative D call TRBD2 (5 bases). Sequencing was carried out using blood. The clonotype comes from a man between 18 and 29 years old with Graves' ophthalmopathy. The CDR3 here is CASSERDGREQYF. CDR3 DNA: TGTGCCAGCAGTGAAAGGGATGGGAGAGAGCAGTACTTC.